A selection of T cell receptor beta chains follows, all from one sample in a study of T cell responses to AZD1222 COVID-19 vaccine. This table comes from immunoSEQ multiplex PCR, and its TCRdb copy is limited to in-frame clones, with some not included. This sample has 90,000 to 130,000 clones, with around 90% found just once. Sequenced material: peripheral blood, taken on day 0 of AZD1222 vaccination. The receptors stem from an adult in good health. CDR3s include the opening cysteine and the closing phenylalanine or tryptophan. The order of the fields is V gene, D gene, clone size, J gene, CDR3 protein, CDR3 DNA. A D gene is named only where the DNA matches it firmly. The size entry is marked missing in some rows and otherwise reads once, few, many or a size class.

v_call: TRBV14
d_call: NA
clone_size: NA
j_call: TRBJ2-7
cdr3_aa: CASSLERPGDPYEQYF
cdr3_nt: TGTGCCAGCAGCCTAGAAAGACCAGGGGACCCCTACGAGCAGTACTTC

v_call: TRBV11-3
d_call: NA
clone_size: NA
j_call: TRBJ2-1
cdr3_aa: CASSRGRGNEQFF
cdr3_nt: TGTGCCAGCAGCCGAGGACGGGGAAATGAGCAGTTCTTC

v_call: TRBV7-8
d_call: TRBD2
clone_size: NA
j_call: TRBJ2-4
cdr3_aa: CASSLAGLAAQNIQYF
cdr3_nt: TGTGCCAGCAGCTTAGCTGGCCTAGCGGCCCAAAACATTCAGTACTTC

v_call: TRBV3-1/TRBV3-2
d_call: NA
clone_size: NA
j_call: TRBJ1-1
cdr3_aa: CASSQDYEGRAFF
cdr3_nt: TGTGCCAGCAGCCAAGATTACGAGGGGAGGGCTTTCTTT

v_call: TRBV7-2
d_call: NA
clone_size: NA
j_call: TRBJ2-1
cdr3_aa: CASSSLIREREQFF
cdr3_nt: TGTGCCAGCAGCTCCCTCATTAGAGAGCGGGAGCAGTTCTTC

v_call: TRBV19
d_call: NA
clone_size: once
j_call: TRBJ1-6
cdr3_aa: CASSIEPQNSPLHF
cdr3_nt: TGTGCCAGTAGTATTGAACCTCAGAATTCACCCCTCCACTTT

v_call: TRBV7-9
d_call: NA
clone_size: NA
j_call: TRBJ1-2
cdr3_aa: CASSLEGFRGYTF
cdr3_nt: TGTGCCAGCAGCTTAGAAGGGTTCAGAGGCTACACCTTC

v_call: TRBV5-1
d_call: NA
clone_size: NA
j_call: TRBJ2-5
cdr3_aa: CASSSNRAVEETQYF
cdr3_nt: TGCGCCAGCAGCTCCAACAGGGCGGTCGAGGAGACCCAGTACTTC

v_call: TRBV12-3/TRBV12-4
d_call: TRBD1
clone_size: NA
j_call: TRBJ2-7
cdr3_aa: CASSRDRGLEYF
cdr3_nt: TGTGCCAGCAGTCGTGACAGGGGGCTGGAGTACTTC

v_call: TRBV9
d_call: NA
clone_size: once
j_call: TRBJ2-3
cdr3_aa: CASSAIRDTQYF
cdr3_nt: TGTGCCAGCAGTGCGATACGGGATACGCAGTATTTT

v_call: TRBV12-3/TRBV12-4
d_call: NA
clone_size: NA
j_call: TRBJ2-1
cdr3_aa: CASTLRRDEQFF
cdr3_nt: TGTGCCAGCACCCTCCGGAGGGATGAGCAGTTCTTC